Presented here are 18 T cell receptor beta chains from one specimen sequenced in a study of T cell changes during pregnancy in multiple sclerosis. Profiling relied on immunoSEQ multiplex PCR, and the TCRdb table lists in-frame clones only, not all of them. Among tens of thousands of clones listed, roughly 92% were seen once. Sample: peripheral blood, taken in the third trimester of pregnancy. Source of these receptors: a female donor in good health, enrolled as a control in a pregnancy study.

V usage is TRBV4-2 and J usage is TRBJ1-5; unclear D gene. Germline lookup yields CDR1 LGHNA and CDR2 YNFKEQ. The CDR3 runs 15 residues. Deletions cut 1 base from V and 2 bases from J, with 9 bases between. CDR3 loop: CASSQAFGGNQPQHF. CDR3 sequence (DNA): TGTGCCAGCAGCCAAGCCTTCGGAGGCAATCAGCCCCAGCATTTT.

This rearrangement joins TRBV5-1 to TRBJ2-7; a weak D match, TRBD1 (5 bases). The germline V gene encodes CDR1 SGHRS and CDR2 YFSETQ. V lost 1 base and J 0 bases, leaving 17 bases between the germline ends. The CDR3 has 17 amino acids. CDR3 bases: TGCGCCAGCAGCTTGCCCGCTGGACACACGGTCTCCTACGAGCAGTACTTC. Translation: CASSLPAGHTVSYEQYF.

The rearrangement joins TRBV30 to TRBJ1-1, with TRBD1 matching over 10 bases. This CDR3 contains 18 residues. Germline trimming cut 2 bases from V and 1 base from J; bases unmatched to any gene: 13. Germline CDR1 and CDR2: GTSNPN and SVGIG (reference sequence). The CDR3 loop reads CAWSRQGQGFWANTEAFF. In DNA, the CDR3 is TGTGCCTGGAGTCGCCAGGGACAGGGGTTTTGGGCGAACACTGAAGCTTTCTTT.

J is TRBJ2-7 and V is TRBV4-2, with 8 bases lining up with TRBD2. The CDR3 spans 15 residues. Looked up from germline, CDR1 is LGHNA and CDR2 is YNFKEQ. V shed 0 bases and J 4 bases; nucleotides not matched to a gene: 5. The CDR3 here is CASSQDVAGWYEQYF. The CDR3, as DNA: TGTGCCAGCAGCCAAGACGTAGCGGGGTGGTACGAGCAGTACTTC.

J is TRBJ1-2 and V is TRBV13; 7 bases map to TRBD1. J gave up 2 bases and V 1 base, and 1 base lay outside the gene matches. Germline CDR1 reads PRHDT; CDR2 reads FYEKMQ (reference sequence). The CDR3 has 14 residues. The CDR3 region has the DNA TGTGCCAGCAGCTTAGTGGGACAGAACTATGGCTACACCTTC. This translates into CASSLVGQNYGYTF.

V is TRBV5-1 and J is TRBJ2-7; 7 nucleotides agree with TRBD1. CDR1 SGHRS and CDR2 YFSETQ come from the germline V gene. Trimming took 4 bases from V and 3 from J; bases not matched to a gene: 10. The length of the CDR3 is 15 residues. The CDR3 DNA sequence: TGCGCCAGCAGCCCCTCCGGGACAGCCTTCTACGAGCAGTACTTC. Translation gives CASSPSGTAFYEQYF.

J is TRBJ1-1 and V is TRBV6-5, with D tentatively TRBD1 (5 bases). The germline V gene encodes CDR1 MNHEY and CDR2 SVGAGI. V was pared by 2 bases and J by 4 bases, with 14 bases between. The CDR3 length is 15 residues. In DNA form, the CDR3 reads TGTGCCAGCAGTTACAGGTCGACAGTTCGCACTGAAGCTTTCTTT. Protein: CASSYRSTVRTEAFF.

The CDR3 reads CASSQDLWGENIQYF. The CDR3 bases are TGCGCCAGCAGCCAAGATCTATGGGGAGAAAACATTCAGTACTTC. The genes are TRBV4-3 and TRBJ2-4; tentatively, D is TRBD2 (5 bases). Germline CDR1 reads LGHNA; CDR2 reads YSLEER. V was shortened by 0 bases and J by 5 bases, with 11 bases between the two germline ends. The CDR3 spans 15 residues.

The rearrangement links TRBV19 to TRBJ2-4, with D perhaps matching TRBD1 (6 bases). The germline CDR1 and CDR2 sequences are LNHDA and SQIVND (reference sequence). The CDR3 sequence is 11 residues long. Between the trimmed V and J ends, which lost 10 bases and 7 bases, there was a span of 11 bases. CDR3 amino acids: CATLQGNIQYF. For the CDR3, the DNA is TGTGCCACCCTACAGGGTAACATTCAGTACTTC.

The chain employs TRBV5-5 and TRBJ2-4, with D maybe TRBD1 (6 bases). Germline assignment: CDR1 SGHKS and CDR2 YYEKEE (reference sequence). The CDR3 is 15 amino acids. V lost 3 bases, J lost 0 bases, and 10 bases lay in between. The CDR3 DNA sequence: TGTGCCAGCAGCTCCGGGACAATAGCCAAAAACATTCAGTACTTC. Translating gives CASSSGTIAKNIQYF.

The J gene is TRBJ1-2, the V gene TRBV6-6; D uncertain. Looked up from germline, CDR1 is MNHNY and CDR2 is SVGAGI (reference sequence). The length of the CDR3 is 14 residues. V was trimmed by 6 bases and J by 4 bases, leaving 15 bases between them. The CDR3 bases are TGTGCCAGCAGCTCCCCCCGGGTGGTCTATGGCTACACCTTC. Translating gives CASSSPRVVYGYTF.

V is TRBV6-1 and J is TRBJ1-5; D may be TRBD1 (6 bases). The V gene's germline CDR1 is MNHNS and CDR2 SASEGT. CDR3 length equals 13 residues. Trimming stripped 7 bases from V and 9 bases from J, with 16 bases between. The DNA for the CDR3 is TGTGCCAGCAATACAGGGTCTTCATCGCCCCAGCATTTT. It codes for CASNTGSSSPQHF.

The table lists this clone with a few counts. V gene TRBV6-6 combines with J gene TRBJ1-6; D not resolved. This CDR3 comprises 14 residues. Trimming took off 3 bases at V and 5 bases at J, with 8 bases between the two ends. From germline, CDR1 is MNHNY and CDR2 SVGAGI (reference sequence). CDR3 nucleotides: TGTGCCAGCAGTTATGGGCTAAATAATTCACCCCTCCACTTT. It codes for CASSYGLNNSPLHF.

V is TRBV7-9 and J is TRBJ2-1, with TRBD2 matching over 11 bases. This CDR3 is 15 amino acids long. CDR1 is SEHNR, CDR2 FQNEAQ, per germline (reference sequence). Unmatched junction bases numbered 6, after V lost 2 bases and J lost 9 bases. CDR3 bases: TGTGCCAGCAGCTTATTAGCGGGAGGGGGGGGTGAGCAGTTCTTC. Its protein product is CASSLLAGGGGEQFF.

As DNA, the CDR3 is TGTGCCAGCAGCAAACTAGCGGGGGGGACAGATACGCAGTATTTT. It codes for CASSKLAGGTDTQYF. The V and J genes are TRBV21-1 and TRBJ2-3; TRBD2, as called in the table, went unchecked against the DNA. TRBV21-1 corresponds to a pseudogene. CDR3 length equals 15 residues.

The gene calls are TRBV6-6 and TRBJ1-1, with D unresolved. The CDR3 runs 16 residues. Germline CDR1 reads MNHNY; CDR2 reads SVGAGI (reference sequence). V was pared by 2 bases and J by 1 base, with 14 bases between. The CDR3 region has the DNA TGTGCCAGCAGTTACCCTCGCCAGGAACCGAACACTGAAGCTTTCTTT. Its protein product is CASSYPRQEPNTEAFF.

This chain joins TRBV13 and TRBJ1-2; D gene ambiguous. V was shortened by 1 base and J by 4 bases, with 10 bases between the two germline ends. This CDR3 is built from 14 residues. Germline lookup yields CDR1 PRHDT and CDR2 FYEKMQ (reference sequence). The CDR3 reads CASSLVQSVYGYTF. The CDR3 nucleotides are TGTGCCAGCAGCTTAGTACAGTCGGTCTATGGCTACACCTTC.

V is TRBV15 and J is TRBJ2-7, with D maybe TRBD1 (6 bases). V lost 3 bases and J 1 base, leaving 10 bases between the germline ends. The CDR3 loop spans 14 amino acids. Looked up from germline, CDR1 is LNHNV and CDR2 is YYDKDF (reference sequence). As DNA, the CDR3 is TGTGCCACCAGCAGTACAGGGCGGTCCTACGAGCAGTACTTC. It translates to CATSSTGRSYEQYF.